Sequencing of this T cell receptor (beta chain) was carried out in a study of blood T cells in healthy people across ages. V was trimmed by 5 bases and J by 0 bases, leaving 14 bases between them. CDR1 and CDR2 (germline): SGHTA, FQGNSA. This CDR3 contains 16 residues. Points on this clonotype: Its antigen is still unknown.

Study findings and constraints: A greater number of naive CD4+ cells and higher diversity distinguished long-lived donors from aged donors.

A second roughly 7 to 12 cycle PCR used barcoded and J-beta primers. Using its own MiXCR run on the 5' RACE reads, TCRdb lists one record per CDR3 protein. The top ten clones hold 30% to 35% of a sample with roughly 700,000 distinct CDR3 sequences, approximately 50% of them seen once. Sequenced: blood. The chain carries TRBV7-2 and TRBJ1-5; the D gene is possibly TRBD1 (5 bases). The clonotype was recovered from a woman aged 55 to 70 in good health. The CDR3 bases are TGTGCCAGCAGCCCCCCCACAGGTAATAGCAATCAGCCCCAGCATTTT. Protein product: CASSPPTGNSNQPQHF.